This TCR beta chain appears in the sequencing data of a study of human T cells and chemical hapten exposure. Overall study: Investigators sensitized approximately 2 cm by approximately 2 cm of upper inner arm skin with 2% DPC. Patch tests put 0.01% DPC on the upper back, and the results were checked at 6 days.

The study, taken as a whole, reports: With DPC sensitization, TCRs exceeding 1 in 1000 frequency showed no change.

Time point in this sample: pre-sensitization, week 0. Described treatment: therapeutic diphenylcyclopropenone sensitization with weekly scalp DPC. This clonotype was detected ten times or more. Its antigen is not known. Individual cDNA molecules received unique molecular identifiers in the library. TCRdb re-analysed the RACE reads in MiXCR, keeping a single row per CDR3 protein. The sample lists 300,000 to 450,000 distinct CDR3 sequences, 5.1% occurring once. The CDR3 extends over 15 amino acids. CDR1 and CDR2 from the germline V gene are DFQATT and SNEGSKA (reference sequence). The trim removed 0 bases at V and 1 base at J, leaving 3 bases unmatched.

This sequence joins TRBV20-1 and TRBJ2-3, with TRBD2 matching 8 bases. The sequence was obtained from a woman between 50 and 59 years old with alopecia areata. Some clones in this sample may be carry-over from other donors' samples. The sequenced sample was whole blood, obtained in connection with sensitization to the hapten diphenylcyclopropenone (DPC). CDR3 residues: CSARELSGGTDTQYF. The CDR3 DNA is TGCAGTGCTAGAGAACTTAGCGGGGGCACAGATACGCAGTATTTT.